This is a list of T cell receptor beta chains from one sample in a study of neurological immune-mediated disorders. MiXCR, applied by TCRdb to the 5' RACE reads, yields one record per CDR3 protein. Of 39,000 or so distinct CDR3 sequences detected, nearly 5% appear once; the ten largest clones hold 7% to 9.5%. The sample comprised CD4+ T cells from blood. The source is a man younger than 35 in good health. The CDR3 runs from the conserved cysteine through the conserved F or W. Fields, in order: clone size, J gene, V gene, D gene, CDR3 DNA, CDR3 protein. A D gene is named only where the DNA matches it firmly. Some rows have no size entry. The others give once, few or many, or a class for an expanded clone.

clone size: many
J gene: TRBJ1-4
V gene: TRBV5-1
D gene: NA
CDR3 DNA: TGCGCCAGCAGCCCCGACCCTAATGAAAAACTGTTTTTT
CDR3 protein: CASSPDPNEKLFF

clone size: many
J gene: TRBJ1-2
V gene: TRBV6-5
D gene: TRBD1
CDR3 DNA: TGTGCCAGCAGTCCTCTGTGGGGACAGAACTATGGCTACACCTTC
CDR3 protein: CASSPLWGQNYGYTF

clone size: many
J gene: TRBJ2-5
V gene: TRBV27
D gene: NA
CDR3 DNA: TGTGCCAGCAGTAGGGAGGCCCAAGAGACCCAGTACTTC
CDR3 protein: CASSREAQETQYF

clone size: many
J gene: TRBJ2-7
V gene: TRBV18
D gene: TRBD2
CDR3 DNA: TGTGCCAGCTCACCACTGAAAGAGACTAGCGCGAACTACGAGCAGTACTTC
CDR3 protein: CASSPLKETSANYEQYF

clone size: many
J gene: TRBJ2-5
V gene: TRBV3-1
D gene: NA
CDR3 DNA: TGTGCCAGCAGCCAAGGTGTGAAAGAGACCCAGTACTTC
CDR3 protein: CASSQGVKETQYF

clone size: many
J gene: TRBJ1-1
V gene: TRBV29-1
D gene: NA
CDR3 DNA: TGCAGCGCCCGCGTTGACGGGAACACTGAAGCTTTCTTT
CDR3 protein: CSARVDGNTEAFF

clone size: many
J gene: TRBJ1-3
V gene: TRBV4-2
D gene: TRBD1
CDR3 DNA: TGTGCCAGCAGCCAAGAATGGGCAGGGGGACTTGCCTCAGCCGGAAACACCATATATTTT
CDR3 protein: CASSQEWAGGLASAGNTIYF

clone size: many
J gene: TRBJ2-7
V gene: TRBV10-3
D gene: NA
CDR3 DNA: TGTGCCATCAGTCTCCAGGTAGGGGACGAGCAGTACTTC
CDR3 protein: CAISLQVGDEQYF

clone size: many
J gene: TRBJ2-5
V gene: TRBV3-1
D gene: NA
CDR3 DNA: TGTGCCAGCAGCCAAGGCCGGGGGCCGGAGGTGACCCAGTACTTC
CDR3 protein: CASSQGRGPEVTQYF

clone size: NA
J gene: TRBJ2-7
V gene: TRBV5-1
D gene: TRBD1
CDR3 DNA: TGCGCCAGCAGCTTCAGACAGGGGGCCAACGAACAGTACTTC
CDR3 protein: CASSFRQGANEQYF

clone size: many
J gene: TRBJ2-7
V gene: TRBV29-1
D gene: TRBD1
CDR3 DNA: TGCAGCGCAAAAACAGGGGGTAGCTCCTACGAGCAGTACTTC
CDR3 protein: CSAKTGGSSYEQYF

clone size: many
J gene: TRBJ1-2
V gene: TRBV11-2
D gene: NA
CDR3 DNA: TGTGCCAGCAGCGAGGGGGCTAACTATGGCTACACCTTC
CDR3 protein: CASSEGANYGYTF

clone size: many
J gene: TRBJ1-2
V gene: TRBV20-1
D gene: NA
CDR3 DNA: TGCAGTGCAATATATGGCTACACCTTC
CDR3 protein: CSAIYGYTF

clone size: many
J gene: TRBJ2-3
V gene: TRBV12-3/TRBV12-4
D gene: NA
CDR3 DNA: TGTGCCAGCAGTTTAGTTGGGGGGATGGGCACAGATACGCAGTATTTT
CDR3 protein: CASSLVGGMGTDTQYF

clone size: many
J gene: TRBJ2-1
V gene: TRBV5-1
D gene: NA
CDR3 DNA: TGCGCCAGCAGCTTGGCCAATCGTCTAGCAAATGAGCAGTTCTTC
CDR3 protein: CASSLANRLANEQFF

clone size: many
J gene: TRBJ1-1
V gene: TRBV7-9
D gene: NA
CDR3 DNA: TGTGCCAGCAGCCCAAGGGGGATGAACACTGAAGCTTTCTTT
CDR3 protein: CASSPRGMNTEAFF

clone size: many
J gene: TRBJ2-5
V gene: TRBV7-9
D gene: NA
CDR3 DNA: TGTGCCAGCAGCCCAAGGGACAAGCAAGAGACCCAGTACTTC
CDR3 protein: CASSPRDKQETQYF

clone size: many
J gene: TRBJ1-2
V gene: TRBV4-2
D gene: NA
CDR3 DNA: TGTGCCAGCAGCCAAGAGCACAGGGCTAACTATGGCTACACCTTC
CDR3 protein: CASSQEHRANYGYTF

clone size: NA
J gene: TRBJ2-1
V gene: TRBV3-1
D gene: TRBD1
CDR3 DNA: TGTGCCAGCAGCCTACGGAAGGGGGACAGGGCGACCACGTATGAGCAGTTCTTC
CDR3 protein: CASSLRKGDRATTYEQFF

clone size: many
J gene: TRBJ2-5
V gene: TRBV27
D gene: NA
CDR3 DNA: TGTGCCAGCAGTAGACAGTACACCTCGCAGTCCCAGTACTTC
CDR3 protein: CASSRQYTSQSQYF

clone size: many
J gene: TRBJ2-5
V gene: TRBV9
D gene: TRBD2
CDR3 DNA: TGTGCCAGCAGCGTAACGGCGGGGGTAGAAGAGACCCAGTACTTC
CDR3 protein: CASSVTAGVEETQYF

clone size: many
J gene: TRBJ2-5
V gene: TRBV7-2
D gene: NA
CDR3 DNA: TGTGCCAGCAGCTATTCATGGAGAGGGGAGACCCAGTACTTC
CDR3 protein: CASSYSWRGETQYF

clone size: many
J gene: TRBJ2-7
V gene: TRBV12-3/TRBV12-4
D gene: NA
CDR3 DNA: TGTGCCAGCAGTTTAGCGCAAGACCGTCCGGGTGACGAGCAGTACTTC
CDR3 protein: CASSLAQDRPGDEQYF

clone size: many
J gene: TRBJ2-5
V gene: TRBV20-1
D gene: TRBD2
CDR3 DNA: TGCAGTGCTCTTAACCTCCTAGCGGGGAAACAAGAGACCCAGTACTTC
CDR3 protein: CSALNLLAGKQETQYF

clone size: many
J gene: TRBJ1-5
V gene: TRBV7-2
D gene: TRBD1
CDR3 DNA: TGTGCCAGCAGCAAAGGACAGGGTGGGAATCAGCCCCAGCATTTT
CDR3 protein: CASSKGQGGNQPQHF

clone size: many
J gene: TRBJ1-1
V gene: TRBV4-3
D gene: TRBD1
CDR3 DNA: TGCGCCAGCAGCCAAGAATGGGACAGGGGAAGATTTATTAGAAACACTGAAGCTTTCTTT
CDR3 protein: CASSQEWDRGRFIRNTEAFF

clone size: many
J gene: TRBJ1-2
V gene: TRBV3-1
D gene: TRBD1
CDR3 DNA: TGTGCCAGCAGCCAGCTTTCCGGGACAGGCAGCTACACCTTC
CDR3 protein: CASSQLSGTGSYTF

clone size: many
J gene: TRBJ1-3
V gene: TRBV10-3
D gene: NA
CDR3 DNA: TGTGCCATCAGCAGCGTTCGCGAAGGAAACACCATATATTTT
CDR3 protein: CAISSVREGNTIYF

clone size: many
J gene: TRBJ2-3
V gene: TRBV5-1
D gene: NA
CDR3 DNA: TGCGCCACCTATGAGGGTAGCTCTAGCACAGATACGCAGTATTTT
CDR3 protein: CATYEGSSSTDTQYF

clone size: many
J gene: TRBJ1-6
V gene: TRBV9
D gene: NA
CDR3 DNA: TGTGCCAGCAGCGGGGCCAGCATATCGAAAGATAATTCACCCCTCCACTTT
CDR3 protein: CASSGASISKDNSPLHF

clone size: many
J gene: TRBJ2-5
V gene: TRBV12-3/TRBV12-4
D gene: NA
CDR3 DNA: TGTGCCAGCGGGCCCATTTCGGGGGCGGGAGAGACCCAGTACTTC
CDR3 protein: CASGPISGAGETQYF

clone size: many
J gene: TRBJ2-2
V gene: TRBV5-1
D gene: TRBD1
CDR3 DNA: TGCGCCAGCAGCCCGTCCGGGACAGGGCGGGCCGGGGAGCTGTTTTTT
CDR3 protein: CASSPSGTGRAGELFF

clone size: many
J gene: TRBJ2-2
V gene: TRBV6-5
D gene: TRBD1
CDR3 DNA: TGTGCCAGCAGTTCCGGTCCGCAGGGGGCCGGGGAGCTGTTTTTT
CDR3 protein: CASSSGPQGAGELFF

clone size: many
J gene: TRBJ2-3
V gene: TRBV6-6
D gene: NA
CDR3 DNA: TGTGCCAGCAGCTACCGGGACACCTACACAGATACGCAGTATTTT
CDR3 protein: CASSYRDTYTDTQYF